Shown below are 10 T cell receptor beta chains from a single sample sequenced in a study of blood T cell repertoires in COVID-19. Some clones are missing from TCRdb's copy, which holds only in-frame ones; the method was immunoSEQ multiplex PCR. In the table there are approximately 55,000 clones, about 80% of which are singletons. What was sequenced was peripheral blood. The source is a man aged 25-40 years with COVID-19, enrolled during active disease.

This clone is a singleton in its sample. The V gene is TRBV6-5, the J gene TRBJ1-4, with 8 positions matching TRBD1. J lost 8 bases, V lost 5 bases, and 10 bases had no gene match. The germline gives CDR1 MNHEY, CDR2 SVGAGI. This CDR3 is 15 amino acids long. The CDR3 nucleotides are TGTGCCAGCAGTCGCACACAGGGGGGGCGCGAAAAACTGTTTTTT. Protein: CASSRTQGGREKLFF.

The rearrangement uses TRBV2 and TRBJ2-5; possible D gene TRBD2, 5 bases. Per the germline V gene, CDR1 is SNHLY and CDR2 is FYNNEI. Deletions cut 7 bases from V and 3 bases from J, with 18 bases between. The CDR3 has 15 residues. CDR3 nucleotide sequence: TGTGCCAGCACTTACCCAGGACTGGGAGAAGAGACCCAGTACTTC. Translated, it gives CASTYPGLGEETQYF.

V gene TRBV29-1 combines with J gene TRBJ2-5; D may be TRBD1 (5 bases). Trimming pared 2 bases from V and 2 bases from J, leaving 12 bases between. This CDR3 contains 14 residues. The germline V gene encodes CDR1 SQVTM and CDR2 ANQGSEA. CDR3: CSVERGVIQETQYF. CDR3 in DNA: TGCAGCGTTGAAAGGGGCGTCATACAAGAGACCCAGTACTTC.

The genes are TRBV6-5 and TRBJ1-5; D is perhaps TRBD1 (5 bases). The V gene's germline CDR1 is MNHEY and CDR2 SVGAGI. V gave up 4 bases and J gave up 4 bases, with 8 bases separating them. This CDR3 has 13 residues. CDR3 loop: CASSSSGNQPQHF. CDR3 nucleotide sequence: TGTGCCAGCAGTTCGTCAGGGAATCAGCCCCAGCATTTT.

This clone was detected only once. The V gene is TRBV11-3, the J gene TRBJ1-1; perhaps TRBD1 as D (5 bases). The CDR3 runs to 15 residues. CDR1 SGHNT and CDR2 YENEEA come from the germline V gene. Between the trimmed V and J ends, which lost 5 bases and 5 bases, there was a span of 18 bases. CDR3 in DNA: TGTGCCAGCAGCCCGGGGGACCTGGGGTATACTGAAGCTTTCTTT. Its protein product is CASSPGDLGYTEAFF.

The chain carries TRBV11-3 and TRBJ2-3; TRBD2 might be the D (6 bases). The V and J ends lost 3 bases and 0 bases respectively, with 16 bases between them. In germline, CDR1 is SGHNT, CDR2 YENEEA. The CDR3 consists of 17 residues. The CDR3 nucleotides are TGTGCCAGCAGCTTTACAAGGAGGGTGGATAGCACAGATACGCAGTATTTT. This sequence encodes CASSFTRRVDSTDTQYF.

This CDR3 is CASSLRQGGSNEQFF. In DNA form, the CDR3 reads TGTGCCAGCAGCCTCCGACAGGGGGGCTCGAATGAGCAGTTCTTC. V is TRBV7-9 and J is TRBJ2-1; 9 positions match TRBD1. CDR1 SEHNR and CDR2 FQNEAQ come from the germline V gene (reference sequence). The CDR3 covers 15 residues. Trimming removed 5 bases from V and 7 bases from J; junction bases left unmatched: 9.

This clone was picked up a small number of times. The chain uses TRBV29-1 and TRBJ2-4; a possible D gene is TRBD1 (6 bases). The V gene lost 6 bases and the J gene lost 3 bases, with 12 bases spanning the gap. Germline values: CDR1 SQVTM, CDR2 ANQGSEA. The CDR3 consists of 13 residues. The CDR3 coding sequence is TGCAGCGTGGAACAGGGTGACAAAAACATTCAGTACTTC. Amino acid sequence: CSVEQGDKNIQYF.

This clone was recorded a few times. V is TRBV28 and J is TRBJ1-1; D remains unclear. Looked up from germline, CDR1 is MDHEN and CDR2 is SYDVKM. The CDR3 spans 14 residues. V lost 1 base and J lost 0, with 6 bases in between. The chain's CDR3 is CASSLFNMNTEAFF. The CDR3 region has the DNA TGTGCCAGCAGTTTATTTAACATGAACACTGAAGCTTTCTTT.

V is TRBV5-4 and J is TRBJ2-1, with D possibly TRBD1 on 6 matching bases. CDR1 and CDR2 (germline): SGHNT, YYREEE (reference sequence). The V gene lost 4 bases and the J gene lost 4 bases, with 15 bases spanning the gap. The CDR3 runs to 15 residues. This chain's CDR3 is CASSRDIATYNEQFF. CDR3 in DNA: TGTGCCAGCAGCCGGGACATCGCTACTTACAATGAGCAGTTCTTC.